One T cell receptor beta chain is described in this entry. Original methodology: Amplifying reference gene primers gave estimates of nucleated cell counts. Here immunoSEQ multiplex PCR was the method, and the copy in TCRdb shows in-frame clones only, minus some. D and trimming were read from the DNA, whereas the V and J calls and clone size are those reported in that table. The data show roughly 100,000 clones, with 75% to 90% seen just once and 10% to 15% held by the top ten. These data are taken from a study of blood T cell repertoires in COVID-19. As for the study in general: Some COVID-19 samples were acute and others convalescent; all came from the United States, Italy and Spain.

V was clipped by 7 bases and J by 6 bases, with 18 bases between them. Germline CDR1 reads LNHDA; CDR2 reads SQIVND (reference sequence). This CDR3 spans 14 amino acids. The sequenced sample consisted of peripheral blood. This receptor was obtained from a human donor in a cohort sampled during active or convalescent COVID-19. This chain links TRBV19 with TRBJ1-2, with D possibly being TRBD1 (5 bases). The CDR3 nucleotides are TGTGCCAGTACCCCTGGGCGGGGGATCCATGGCTACACCTTC. This codes for CASTPGRGIHGYTF.